This entry describes one TCR beta chain. The entry originates in a study of T-cell memory formation after mild COVID-19. In TCRdb, the 5' RACE reads were re-called with MiXCR into one record per CDR3 protein. The sample includes 340,000 or so distinct CDR3 sequences, roughly 13% seen only once; the top ten take around a fifth. This TCR was recovered from a man between 18 and 35 years old who had mild COVID-19 (a few samples of this study predate the infection). Cell type and time point are not known. Material for sequencing was PBMCs or a T cell subset sorted from them (not recorded which).

The CDR3 region has the DNA TGCAGCGTACTCATTGGAAATCAGCCCCAGCATTTT. The encoded protein is CSVLIGNQPQHF. This rearrangement joins TRBV29-1 to TRBJ1-5; D not resolved. V lost 6 bases to trimming and J lost 4 bases, with 10 bases between them. Germline values: CDR1 SQVTM, CDR2 ANQGSEA. This CDR3 contains 12 residues.